A single sample gave rise to the 16 T cell receptor beta chains below, sequenced in a study of T-cell memory formation after mild COVID-19. Each CDR3 protein is one row after TCRdb ran MiXCR on the 5' RACE reads. The sample includes some 450,000 distinct CDR3 sequences, 15% to 20% seen only once; the top ten take about a fifth. The sample comprised PBMCs or a T cell subset sorted from them (not recorded which). Every receptor here comes from a man aged 18 to 29 who had mild COVID-19 (a few samples of this study predate the infection). Cell type and time point are not known.

This clonotype occurred a few times. The V call is TRBV6-2 or TRBV6-3, the J call TRBJ2-7; 10 bases are shared with TRBD1. V lost 2 bases to trimming and J lost 2 bases; unmatched junction nucleotides: 3. CDR1 and CDR2 from the germline V gene are MNHEY and SVGEGT. The CDR3 extends over 15 amino acids. CDR3 in amino acids: CASSYGTGDPYEQYV. The CDR3 DNA follows: TGTGCCAGCAGTTACGGGACAGGGGACCCCTACGAGCAGTACGTC.

In its sample, this clonotype was seen many times. This chain links TRBV7-9 with TRBJ2-7; D not certain. Germline CDR1 reads SEHNR; CDR2 reads FQNEAQ (reference sequence). The length of the CDR3 is 12 residues. With 5 bases removed from V and 2 bases from J, the gap between germline ends came to 7 bases. In DNA form, the CDR3 reads TGTGCCAGCAGCCTGGTACCCTACGAGCAGTACTTC. Its protein is CASSLVPYEQYF.

This clonotype has only a few counts. V usage is TRBV5-1 and J usage is TRBJ2-1; 14 bases line up with TRBD2. Germline-derived CDR1 and CDR2 are SGHRS and YFSETQ. The V and J ends lost 0 bases and 15 bases, in that order; junction bases with no gene match: 20. The CDR3 runs to 19 residues. This CDR3 is CASSLEQPGLAGAHTRPFF. DNA of the CDR3: TGCGCCAGCAGCTTGGAACAGCCGGGACTAGCGGGGGCGCATACCCGACCGTTCTTC.

The gene calls are TRBV6-5 and TRBJ2-3; 11 bases match TRBD2. Germline trimming cut 8 bases from V and 7 bases from J; bases unmatched to any gene: 11. Germline V gives CDR1 MNHEY, CDR2 SVGAGI. This CDR3 has 15 residues. CDR3: CASATSGGSGHTQYF. In DNA form, the CDR3 reads TGTGCCAGCGCAACTAGCGGGGGTTCGGGCCATACGCAGTATTTT.

This clonotype was found a few times. The chain uses TRBV12-3 or TRBV12-4 and TRBJ2-1; tentatively, D is TRBD2 (6 bases). The germline V and J ends were trimmed by 8 bases and 2 bases, with 13 bases remaining between them. CDR3 length: 14 amino acids. CDR3 nucleotides: TGTGCCAGCGATAGCGGAGTTCCCTACAATGAGCAGTTCTTC. This gives the protein CASDSGVPYNEQFF.

This clonotype showed up just a few times. The chain employs TRBV20-1 and TRBJ2-1; the D gene could be TRBD1 or TRBD2 (5 bases each). V lost 2 bases and J lost 5, with 10 bases in between. CDR1 is DFQATT, CDR2 SNEGSKA, per germline (reference sequence). The CDR3 contains 13 residues. The CDR3 DNA follows: TGCAGTGCTAGACCCGGGACGGACAATGAGCAGTTCTTC. Translated: CSARPGTDNEQFF.

Only a few counts were recorded for this clonotype. This chain uses TRBV5-4 with TRBJ2-3, with 7 nucleotides matching TRBD1. This CDR3 contains 14 residues. The V gene end was trimmed by 3 bases and the J gene end by 1 base; junction bases not matched to a gene: 2. In germline, CDR1 is SGHNT, CDR2 YYREEE (reference sequence). This chain's CDR3 is CASSWTGRTDTQYF. CDR3 in DNA: TGTGCCAGCAGCTGGACAGGCCGCACAGATACGCAGTATTTT.

The CDR3 nucleotides read TGTGCCAGCAGGCGAAACCTGGTGGACGGAAACACCATATATTTT. This sequence encodes CASRRNLVDGNTIYF. This chain uses TRBV12-3 or TRBV12-4 with TRBJ1-3; the D is unclear. The CDR3 is made up of 15 amino acids. Trimming pared 6 bases from V and 4 bases from J, leaving 16 bases between.

Comments on this clonotype: It may be a read error: a sequence one base away is much more abundant. The chain links TRBV7-2 to TRBJ1-5, with TRBD1 identical over 7 bases. The CDR3 runs to 15 residues. The germline V gene encodes CDR1 SGHTA and CDR2 FQGNSA. CDR3 bases: TGTGCCAGCAGCGCACAGGGGAATAGCAATCCGCCCCAGCATTTT. Its translation is CASSAQGNSNPPQHF.

This chain links TRBV6-2 or TRBV6-3 with TRBJ2-2; 9 positions agree with TRBD1. The CDR3 has 15 amino acids. Unmatched junction bases numbered 6, after V lost 6 bases and J lost 4 bases. The germline gives CDR1 MNHEY, CDR2 SVGEGT. The CDR3 region is CASRSTGGLTGELFF. In DNA, the CDR3 is TGTGCCAGCAGGTCCACAGGGGGCCTCACCGGGGAGCTGTTTTTT.

The chain has TRBV29-1 and TRBJ1-1, with D unclear. The length of the CDR3 is 14 residues. The V gene's germline CDR1 is SQVTM and CDR2 ANQGSEA. Trimming shortened V by 2 bases and J by 1 base, and 11 bases separated the two germline ends. The CDR3 protein is CSVEYRGANTEAFF. CDR3 nucleotide sequence: TGCAGCGTTGAATACCGGGGAGCGAACACTGAAGCTTTCTTT.

The chain joins TRBV10-1 to TRBJ2-3; D is unresolved. V lost 0 bases to trimming and J lost 7 bases, with 8 bases between them. Per the germline V gene, CDR1 is WNHNN and CDR2 is SYGVQD (reference sequence). This CDR3 comprises 13 residues. CDR3 DNA sequence: TGCGCCAGCAGTGAGTCGAAGGGAAATACGCAGTATTTT. Its translation is CASSESKGNTQYF.

This clonotype showed up many times. This chain joins TRBV7-2 and TRBJ2-5, with D possibly matching TRBD1 (6 bases). Per germline, CDR1 SGHTA and CDR2 FQGNSA. V lost 5 bases and J 1 base, leaving 14 bases between the germline ends. The CDR3 length is 15 residues. The CDR3 loop is CASSLQTGIQETQYF. The CDR3 DNA reads TGTGCCAGCAGCCTACAAACAGGGATCCAAGAGACCCAGTACTTC.

This clonotype was observed a handful of times. This sequence joins TRBV9 and TRBJ2-1; TRBD2 agrees at 8 bases. Trimming at V came to 4 bases and at J to 2 bases, leaving 14 bases not matched to a gene. This CDR3 is 18 amino acids long. The V gene's germline CDR1 is SGDLS and CDR2 YYNGEE. The CDR3: CASSPSVFRGGTYNEQFF. For the CDR3, the DNA is TGTGCCAGCAGCCCCTCAGTCTTCCGGGGGGGAACCTACAATGAGCAGTTCTTC.

The V call is TRBV2, the J call TRBJ1-4, with 7 bases identical to TRBD1. The V gene end was trimmed by 7 bases and the J gene end by 8 bases; junction bases not matched to a gene: 10. CDR3 length: 14 amino acids. From germline, CDR1 is SNHLY and CDR2 FYNNEI. CDR3 amino acids: CASTITGVEEKLFF. CDR3 sequence (DNA): TGTGCCAGCACCATTACAGGGGTGGAGGAAAAACTGTTTTTT.

The chain carries TRBV28 and TRBJ2-1, with TRBD2 matching over 8 bases. The CDR3 spans 13 residues. The V gene's germline CDR1 is MDHEN and CDR2 SYDVKM. The V and J ends lost 5 bases and 13 bases, in that order; junction bases with no gene match: 10. CDR3 residues: CASSPHFAGGQFF. For the CDR3, the DNA is TGTGCCAGCAGTCCCCATTTTGCGGGGGGACAGTTCTTC.